The 16 T cell receptor beta chains below were found in one sample sequenced in a study of T cell repertoires in cytomegalovirus infection. No antigen is known for these receptors. MiXCR, applied by TCRdb to the reads, yields one record per CDR3 protein. This table holds some 920,000 distinct CDR3 sequences, roughly 30% found once. The starting material was cultured CD8+ T cells from PBMCs, obtained from culture after CMV antigen stimulation. Receptors originate from a human donor in good health (CMV status not recorded). Some clones in this sample may be carry-over from other donors' samples.

The chain employs TRBV6-8 and TRBJ2-5; D is possibly TRBD2 (6 bases). Germline V CDR1 and CDR2: MNHGY, SAAAGT. V gave up 3 bases and J gave up 3 bases, with 8 bases separating them. The CDR3 has 13 amino acids. CDR3 loop: CASSYWGEETQYF. CDR3 bases: TGTGCCAGCAGTTATTGGGGGGAAGAGACCCAGTACTTC.

Here the CDR3 reads CASSLALRQGADNEQFF. The CDR3 DNA reads as TGTGCCAGCAGCTTAGCTCTGAGACAGGGGGCGGACAATGAGCAGTTCTTC. The V call is TRBV7-2, the J call TRBJ2-1; 10 bases agree with TRBD1. CDR1 SGHTA and CDR2 FQGNSA come from the germline V gene. This CDR3 region has 17 residues. The J segment lost 5 bases and the V segment lost 0 bases, leaving 7 bases of the junction unmatched. The variable domain in full, completed from reference TRBV7-2 and TRBJ2-1, reads GAGVSQSPSNKVTEKGKDVELRCDPISGHTALYWYRQSLGQGLEFLIYFQGNSAPDKSGLPSDRFSAERTGGSVSTLTIQRTQQEDSAVYLCASSLALRQGADNEQFFGPGTRLTVL.

This rearrangement joins TRBV6-6 to TRBJ2-6; 10 nucleotides align to TRBD1. The V and J ends lost 7 bases and 0 bases, in that order; junction bases with no gene match: 15. CDR3 size: 20 residues. The germline V gene has CDR1 MNHNY and CDR2 SVGAGI (reference sequence). The CDR3 region is CASTTRGQRTGGSGANVLTF. Here the CDR3 DNA reads TGTGCCAGCACCACTCGCGGTCAAAGGACAGGGGGCTCTGGGGCCAACGTCCTGACTTTC.

This sequence joins TRBV13 and TRBJ2-6; 11 nucleotides align to TRBD1. The CDR3 sequence is 15 residues long. Germline V gene lookup returns CDR1 PRHDT and CDR2 FYEKMQ (reference sequence). The V and J ends lost 4 bases and 8 bases, in that order; junction bases with no gene match: 4. The CDR3 DNA is TGTGCCAGCAGCTACGGGACAGGGGGAACCAACGTCCTGACTTTC. This sequence encodes CASSYGTGGTNVLTF.

This rearrangement joins TRBV27 to TRBJ2-2; D remains unclear. CDR1 MNHEY and CDR2 SMNVEV come from the germline V gene (reference sequence). The CDR3 length is 15 residues. The V and J ends lost 6 bases and 4 bases respectively, with 15 bases between them. The CDR3 is CASSLKTPITGELFF. The CDR3 DNA reads as TGTGCCAGCAGCCTAAAGACACCCATCACCGGGGAGCTGTTTTTT.

This clonotype appeared a single time. This sequence joins TRBV7-8 and TRBJ2-7; 7 nucleotides line up with TRBD1. The V gene end was trimmed by 1 base and the J gene end by 3 bases; junction bases not matched to a gene: 9. The CDR3 covers 16 residues. Germline V CDR1 and CDR2: SGHVS, FQNEAQ. For the CDR3, the DNA is TGTGCCAGCAGCTTAGGTTTACAGGGGCCGTACTACGAGCAGTACTTC. It encodes CASSLGLQGPYYEQYF. Variable domain in full (rest from reference TRBV7-8 and TRBJ2-7): GAGVSQSPRYKVAKRGQDVALRCDPISGHVSLFWYQQALGQGPEFLTYFQNEAQLDKSGLPSDRFFAERPEGSVSTLKIQRTQQEDSAVYLCASSLGLQGPYYEQYFGPGTRLTVT.

This clonotype has only a few counts. This chain connects TRBV12-3 or TRBV12-4 to TRBJ2-7; 9 bases match TRBD1. The CDR3 has 16 residues. V lost 1 base, J lost 3 bases, and 7 bases stayed unmatched. The CDR3 DNA is TGTGCCAGCAGTTTAGGGGGCGGACAGGGGCTCTACGAGCAGTACTTC. It specifies CASSLGGGQGLYEQYF.

CDR3 nucleotide sequence: TGTGCCAGCACCCATGGCAGGTCCGGATCCAAAAACATTCAGTACTTC. Translation: CASTHGRSGSKNIQYF. The rearrangement joins TRBV6-2 or TRBV6-3 to TRBJ2-4, with D hard to call. The CDR3 consists of 16 residues. In germline, CDR1 is MNHEY, CDR2 SVGEGT. V dropped 7 bases and J dropped 2 bases, with 18 bases sitting between them.

This clonotype was seen at least ten times. The J gene is TRBJ1-1, the V gene TRBV12-3 or TRBV12-4; no definite D call. This CDR3 is built from 14 residues. Trimming pared 2 bases from V and 1 base from J, leaving 8 bases between. CDR3 nucleotide sequence: TGTGCCAGCAGTTTAATGGGGAGGAACACTGAAGCTTTCTTT. It specifies CASSLMGRNTEAFF.

The sample holds a few counts of this clonotype. The chain links TRBV6-6 to TRBJ1-2; D may be TRBD1 (5 bases). The germline CDR1 and CDR2 sequences are MNHNY and SVGAGI (reference sequence). The germline V and J ends were trimmed by 4 bases and 2 bases, with 26 bases remaining between them. The CDR3 has 19 residues. CDR3 residues: CASSSGRTSDFRINYGYTF. CDR3 DNA: TGTGCCAGCAGTTCGGGTCGGACAAGCGATTTTCGGATAAACTATGGCTACACCTTC.

The chain recombines TRBV10-3 with TRBJ2-7; 7 positions match TRBD1. With 0 bases clipped from V and 3 bases from J, the junction kept 20 bases outside the gene matches. The CDR3 totals 20 residues. Germline V CDR1 and CDR2: ENHRY, SYGVKD. The CDR3 DNA is TGTGCCATCAGTGAGTCGAGGTTAGGCGCGGCAGGGGGTTTGAGCTACGAGCAGTACGTC. It encodes CAISESRLGAAGGLSYEQYV.

This clonotype was counted at least ten times. This chain uses TRBV7-6 with TRBJ2-7; D tentatively fits TRBD1 or TRBD2 (5 bases each). This CDR3 region has 15 residues. Trimming stripped 2 bases from V and 3 bases from J, with 14 bases between. Germline V lookup: CDR1 SGHVS, CDR2 FNYEAQ. CDR3 sequence reads: CASSLRRQGSYEQYF. Written as DNA, the CDR3 is TGTGCCAGCAGCTTAAGGAGGCAGGGCAGCTACGAGCAGTACTTC. Full variable domain (outside the CDR3, taken from reference TRBV7-6 and TRBJ2-7): GAGVSQSPRYKVTKRGQDVALRCDPISGHVSLYWYRQALGQGPEFLTYFNYEAQQDKSGLPNDRFSAERPEGSISTLTIQRTEQRDSAMYRCASSLRRQGSYEQYFGPGTRLTVT.

V is TRBV27 and J is TRBJ2-7; D remains unclear. This CDR3 contains 15 residues. CDR1 MNHEY and CDR2 SMNVEV come from the germline V gene (reference sequence). V was pared by 3 bases and J by 0 bases, with 12 bases between. The CDR3 here is CASSLTAELSYEQYF. The DNA for the CDR3 is TGTGCCAGCAGTTTGACGGCCGAACTCTCCTACGAGCAGTACTTC.

The chain uses TRBV6-1 and TRBJ2-7; D is ambiguous. The CDR3 is 12 amino acids. V lost 5 bases to trimming and J lost 2 bases, with 7 bases between them. From germline, CDR1 is MNHNS and CDR2 SASEGT. CDR3 region: CASSYPPYEQYV. In nucleotides, the CDR3 is TGTGCCAGCAGTTACCCCCCCTACGAGCAGTACGTC.

The chain links TRBV7-3 to TRBJ2-3; the match to TRBD2 covers 9 bases. This CDR3 has 15 residues. J gave up 5 bases and V 5 bases, and 8 bases lay outside the gene matches. Germline V gene data show CDR1 as SGHTA and CDR2 as FQGTGA. The CDR3 nucleotides are TGTGCCAGCAGCATTATAGCGGGGGAGCGAGATACGCAGTATTTT. It codes for CASSIIAGERDTQYF.

This chain connects TRBV7-9 to TRBJ1-4, with D possibly matching TRBD1 (5 bases). The CDR3 has 15 amino acids. Germline CDR1 reads SEHNR; CDR2 reads FQNEAQ (reference sequence). The ends were cut back, 5 bases at V and 6 bases at J, with 16 bases in the middle. Here the CDR3 DNA reads TGTGCCAGCAGCCCGGTGGACACGTGGGATGAAAAACTGTTTTTT. It yields the protein CASSPVDTWDEKLFF.